Below, 20 T cell receptor beta chains from the same sample are listed, as sequenced in a study of early T cells in non-severe SARS-CoV-2 infection. TCRdb re-derived calls from the 5' RACE reads in MiXCR, one entry per CDR3 protein. The data show 98,000 or so distinct CDR3 sequences, around 10% seen once. The sequenced material came from whole blood. These receptors were collected from an adult who was a healthcare worker with PCR-confirmed SARS-CoV-2 infection or an uninfected control (not recorded which).

This clonotype was counted only a few times. This chain joins TRBV19 and TRBJ2-1; 13 bases fit TRBD2. CDR3 length: 15 amino acids. Germline CDR1 and CDR2: LNHDA and SQIVND (reference sequence). With 0 bases clipped from V and 10 bases from J, the junction kept 3 bases outside the gene matches. CDR3 bases: TGTGCCAGTAGTATAGATCAGACTAGCGGGAGGGAGCAGTTCTTC. This translates into CASSIDQTSGREQFF. Filled out from reference TRBV19 and TRBJ2-1, the complete variable domain reads DGGITQSPKYLFRKEGQNVTLSCEQNLNHDAMYWYRQDPGQGLRLIYYSQIVNDFQKGDIAEGYSVSREKKESFPLTVTSAQKNPTAFYLCASSIDQTSGREQFFGPGTRLTVL.

This clonotype was picked up a small number of times. This chain uses TRBV28 with TRBJ2-7, with D perhaps matching TRBD1 (6 bases). The germline gives CDR1 MDHEN, CDR2 SYDVKM. The CDR3 loop spans 15 amino acids. The germline V and J ends were trimmed by 5 bases and 6 bases, with 20 bases remaining between them. In DNA, the CDR3 is TGTGCCAGCAGTACCGGGACAACCCTAATACCCGAGCAGTACTTC. It specifies CASSTGTTLIPEQYF. The whole variable domain, remainder taken from reference TRBV28 and TRBJ2-7, is DVKVTQSSRYLVKRTGEKVFLECVQDMDHENMFWYRQDPGLGLRLIYFSYDVKMKEKGDIPEGYSVSREKKERFSLILESASTNQTSMYLCASSTGTTLIPEQYFGPGTRLTVT.

This CDR3 reads CSVEFGSGLETQYF. The DNA of the CDR3 is TGCAGCGTTGAGTTTGGCTCAGGGCTAGAGACCCAGTACTTC. The chain employs TRBV29-1 and TRBJ2-5, with a tentative D call TRBD1 (5 bases). Germline V gene data show CDR1 as SQVTM and CDR2 as ANQGSEA. The CDR3 has 14 amino acids. Deletions cut 3 bases from V and 4 bases from J, with 15 bases between.

This clonotype occurred many times. The chain uses TRBV15 and TRBJ2-1, with 10 bases that match TRBD1. Germline CDR1 and CDR2: LNHNV and YYDKDF (reference sequence). CDR3 length: 17 amino acids. J was trimmed by 4 bases and V by 0 bases; bases with no gene match: 6. The CDR3 here is CATSRDYGTGVYNEQFF. The DNA of the CDR3 is TGTGCCACCAGCAGAGATTATGGGACAGGGGTATACAATGAGCAGTTCTTC.

This sequence joins TRBV6-5 and TRBJ2-5, with 8 bases matching TRBD1. This CDR3 comprises 12 residues. V shed 10 bases, J shed 5 bases, and the junction held 6 bases outside the gene matches. Germline V gives CDR1 MNHEY, CDR2 SVGAGI. The CDR3 loop is CATGQGGETQYF. The CDR3 DNA reads TGTGCCACTGGACAGGGTGGTGAGACCCAGTACTTC.

This clonotype was seen only a few times. Here the CDR3 reads CSARDLAGVFDNEQFF. In DNA form, the CDR3 reads TGCAGTGCTAGAGATTTAGCGGGAGTGTTCGACAATGAGCAGTTCTTC. This rearrangement joins TRBV20-1 to TRBJ2-1; 9 bases agree with TRBD2. This CDR3 region has 16 residues. Germline values: CDR1 DFQATT, CDR2 SNEGSKA (reference sequence). Trimming cost V 0 bases and J 5 bases; bases outside gene matches: 8.

Comments on this clonotype: A much larger clone lies one base from this, so it may be a read error. V is TRBV5-1 and J is TRBJ1-1; 8 nucleotides match TRBD1. The CDR3 is made up of 15 amino acids. Germline lookup yields CDR1 SGHRS and CDR2 YFSETQ. V was clipped by 4 bases and J by 4 bases; unmatched bases: 9. For the CDR3, the DNA is TGCGCCAGCAGCCGGCTGGGACAGGAATCCACTGAAGCTTTCTTT. Translating it yields CASSRLGQESTEAFF.

There are a few counts of this clonotype. The V call is TRBV6-6, the J call TRBJ2-2; possibly TRBD1 or TRBD2 for D (5 bases each). Trimming shortened V by 7 bases and J by 7 bases, and 10 bases separated the two germline ends. This CDR3 is built from 12 residues. From germline, CDR1 is MNHNY and CDR2 SVGAGI (reference sequence). The CDR3 is CASIRGIGELFF. The CDR3 nucleotides read TGTGCCAGCATACGGGGCATCGGGGAGCTGTTTTTT.

The rearrangement links TRBV29-1 to TRBJ2-2, with a possible D match to TRBD2 (6 bases). Between the trimmed V and J ends, which lost 1 base and 1 base, there was a span of 10 bases. Germline-derived CDR1 and CDR2 are SQVTM and ANQGSEA. The CDR3 sequence is 15 residues long. The CDR3 DNA reads TGCAGCGTTGAAGTCGATAGCGGGAACACCGGGGAGCTGTTTTTT. Translation gives CSVEVDSGNTGELFF.

The chain carries TRBV7-9 and TRBJ2-7, with 7 bases identical to TRBD1. CDR3 length equals 14 residues. Looked up from germline, CDR1 is SEHNR and CDR2 is FQNEAQ (reference sequence). The ends lost 6 bases at V and 0 bases at J; junction bases unmatched: 5. In DNA form, the CDR3 reads TGTGCCAGCAGTCGACGGGACAGCTCCTACGAGCAGTACTTC. Protein product: CASSRRDSSYEQYF.

This clonotype was seen more than once but under ten times. V usage is TRBV28 and J usage is TRBJ2-2, with D uncertain. With 4 bases removed from V and 4 bases from J, the gap between germline ends came to 4 bases. The CDR3 has 12 residues. The V gene's germline CDR1 is MDHEN and CDR2 SYDVKM. The CDR3 nucleotides are TGTGCCAGCAGTTCCTCCACCGGGGAGCTGTTTTTT. Protein: CASSSSTGELFF. Full variable domain (remainder filled in from reference TRBV28 and TRBJ2-2): DVKVTQSSRYLVKRTGEKVFLECVQDMDHENMFWYRQDPGLGLRLIYFSYDVKMKEKGDIPEGYSVSREKKERFSLILESASTNQTSMYLCASSSSTGELFFGEGSRLTVL.

There are many counts of this clonotype. This chain joins TRBV6-5 and TRBJ1-2; D possibly corresponds to TRBD1 (5 bases). The CDR3 consists of 14 residues. Looked up from germline, CDR1 is MNHEY and CDR2 is SVGAGI. Trimming pared 4 bases from V and 4 bases from J, leaving 13 bases between. As DNA, the CDR3 is TGTGCCAGCAGTTCAGGGTTGCTCGGCTATGGCTACACCTTC. Amino acids: CASSSGLLGYGYTF.

The chain recombines TRBV28 with TRBJ1-5; 9 bases are a match to TRBD1. The CDR3 runs 16 residues. The trim removed 5 bases at V and 1 base at J, leaving 6 bases unmatched. Germline CDR1 and CDR2: MDHEN and SYDVKM. The CDR3 spells CASSPRTGASNQPQHF. The DNA of the CDR3 is TGTGCCAGCAGTCCCCGGACAGGGGCGAGCAATCAGCCCCAGCATTTT.

There are a few counts of this clonotype. The chain has TRBV14 and TRBJ2-7, with D tentatively TRBD2 (6 bases). This CDR3 contains 16 residues. Germline V gene sequence: CDR1 SGHDN, CDR2 FVKESK. V shed 4 bases and J shed 2 bases, with 18 bases lying between them. DNA for the CDR3: TGTGCCAGCAGCCTTTTTGGGGGAGGAGGGACCTACGAGCAGTACTTC. Translated: CASSLFGGGGTYEQYF.

This sequence joins TRBV12-3 or TRBV12-4 and TRBJ1-1, with no clear D. Trimming stripped 10 bases from V and 3 bases from J, with 9 bases between. The CDR3 has 11 amino acids. The CDR3 loop reads CATPRDTEAFF. CDR3 nucleotides: TGTGCCACCCCGCGAGACACTGAAGCTTTCTTT.

This clonotype was detected a few times. The rearrangement links TRBV7-2 to TRBJ2-3, with TRBD2 as a possible D gene (6 bases). Trimming cost V 1 base and J 6 bases, with 8 bases left between them. The CDR3 extends over 13 amino acids. Per germline, CDR1 SGHTA and CDR2 FQGNSA. CDR3 in DNA: TGTGCCAGCAGCTTAGGGAGGGGTGATACGCAGTATTTT. Its protein product is CASSLGRGDTQYF. The whole variable domain, filled in from reference TRBV7-2 and TRBJ2-3, reads GAGVSQSPSNKVTEKGKDVELRCDPISGHTALYWYRQSLGQGLEFLIYFQGNSAPDKSGLPSDRFSAERTGGSVSTLTIQRTQQEDSAVYLCASSLGRGDTQYFGPGTRLTVL.

This clonotype has ten or more counts. In DNA form, the CDR3 reads TGTGCCAGCAGGCACAGGGGAAGAGGGCTATCTAATTCACCCCTCCACTTT. It translates to CASRHRGRGLSNSPLHF. This chain connects TRBV28 to TRBJ1-6, with 7 positions matching TRBD1. The CDR3 consists of 17 residues. Germline V gives CDR1 MDHEN, CDR2 SYDVKM. Losses at the gene ends were 6 bases for V and 6 bases for J; bases not matched to a gene: 14.

In this sample, this clonotype turned up a few times. The gene calls are TRBV19 and TRBJ2-7, with D possibly being TRBD2 (5 bases). This CDR3 has 16 residues. Trimming stripped 5 bases from V and 4 bases from J, with 21 bases between. CDR1 is LNHDA and CDR2 is SQIVND in the germline V gene (reference sequence). Written as DNA, the CDR3 is TGTGCCAGTAGTGCGACCCGGGCGTCCGGCGGGTACGAGCAGTACTTC. Protein: CASSATRASGGYEQYF.

The V and J genes are TRBV14 and TRBJ1-6, with 7 nucleotides matching TRBD1. Unmatched junction bases numbered 4, after V lost 4 bases and J lost 4 bases. CDR3 length: 15 residues. The germline gives CDR1 SGHDN, CDR2 FVKESK. The CDR3 nucleotides are TGTGCCAGCAGCCTCAGGGGGTATTATAATTCACCCCTCCACTTT. Encoded protein: CASSLRGYYNSPLHF.

The chain recombines TRBV11-3 with TRBJ2-1, with a possible D match to TRBD1 (6 bases). The V gene's germline CDR1 is SGHNT and CDR2 YENEEA. Trimming took off 5 bases at V and 2 bases at J, with 13 bases between the two ends. This CDR3 has 15 amino acids. In DNA form, the CDR3 reads TGTGCCAGCAGCCTACAGGGCGTAGCCTACAATGAGCAGTTCTTC. Translation gives CASSLQGVAYNEQFF.